The rows below give T cell receptor beta chains drawn from one sample of a study of technical replicates of blood from four donors. The table came from immunoSEQ multiplex PCR; TCRdb's copy has only in-frame clones and leaves some out. The sample comprises 87,000 or so clones, 92% of which are singletons, and 0.27% rests with the top ten. The sample was T cells isolated from PBMCs. The receptors stem from a human donor in good health. The CDR3 runs from the conserved cysteine through the conserved F or W. D genes are given only for firm matches. Size is stated for part of the rows, as once, few or many counts, or as a class when the clone is expanded.

V,J,D,size,CDR3,DNA
TRBV7-9,TRBJ1-5,TRBD1,-,CASSPGTGVNQPQHF,TGTGCCAGCAGTCCCGGGACAGGGGTCAATCAGCCCCAGCATTTT
TRBV5-4,TRBJ1-3,-,-,CASSLGGNSGNTIYF,TGTGCCAGCAGCCTGGGAGGGAACTCTGGAAACACCATATATTTT
TRBV19,TRBJ2-2,TRBD2,-,CASQREPSNTGELFF,TGTGCCAGCCAGCGGGAGCCCTCGAACACCGGGGAGCTGTTTTTT
TRBV28,TRBJ1-4,-,-,CASSLVTEPNEKLFF,TGTGCCAGCAGTTTAGTTACGGAGCCTAATGAAAAACTGTTTTTT
TRBV27,TRBJ1-1,TRBD1,-,CASSVTGMNTEAFF,TGTGCCAGCAGTGTGACAGGGATGAACACTGAAGCTTTCTTT
TRBV2,TRBJ2-2,TRBD2,-,CASTRTSNTGELFF,TGTGCCAGCACCCGGACTAGCAACACCGGGGAGCTGTTTTTT
TRBV30,TRBJ2-7,-,-,CAWSYGGSYEQYF,TGTGCCTGGAGTTATGGGGGGTCCTACGAGCAGTACTTC
TRBV4-1,TRBJ1-3,TRBD1,-,CASSNRDRDGPGNTIYF,TGCGCCAGCAGCAATAGGGACAGGGATGGCCCTGGAAACACCATATATTTT
TRBV18,TRBJ2-3,-,-,CASSPTVGMKDTQYF,TGTGCCAGCTCACCGACAGTGGGAATGAAGGATACGCAGTATTTT
TRBV19,TRBJ1-1,-,few,CASSIEGGAEAFF,TGTGCCAGTAGTATAGAGGGAGGTGCTGAAGCTTTCTTT
TRBV11-2,TRBJ2-7,-,-,CASSLVRAPRAYEQYF,TGTGCCAGCAGCTTAGTCAGGGCGCCAAGGGCCTACGAGCAGTACTTC
TRBV28,TRBJ1-1,-,-,CASSSTGTYGIAFF,TGTGCCAGCAGTTCAACTGGGACATATGGGATTGCTTTCTTT
TRBV5-1,TRBJ2-7,-,-,CASSFIPGWEYEQYF,TGCGCCAGCAGCTTTATCCCAGGGTGGGAATACGAGCAGTACTTC
TRBV6-6,TRBJ1-2,-,-,CASSSESYGYTF,TGTGCCAGCAGTTCGGAGAGCTATGGCTACACCTTC
TRBV13,TRBJ2-1,-,once,CASSFGLPSSYNEQFF,TGTGCCAGCAGCTTCGGACTGCCTAGCTCCTACAATGAGCAGTTCTTC
TRBV27,TRBJ2-6,TRBD1,-,CASSSRTGTYSGANVLTF,TGTGCCAGCAGTTCGAGGACAGGGACCTACTCTGGGGCCAACGTCCTGACTTTC
TRBV9,TRBJ1-1,-,once,CASSVGVTTEAFF,TGTGCCAGCAGCGTGGGAGTAACGACTGAAGCTTTCTTT
TRBV30,TRBJ2-7,-,-,CAAHRVNYEQYF,TGTGCCGCTCACAGGGTGAACTACGAGCAGTACTTC
TRBV4-1,TRBJ1-4,-,-,CASSLRGTNEKLFF,TGCGCCAGCAGCCTTAGGGGCACTAATGAAAAACTGTTTTTT
TRBV9,TRBJ2-7,TRBD2,-,CASSPRAHGRAVGNEQYF,TGTGCCAGCAGCCCCCGGGCCCACGGGAGGGCCGTCGGCAACGAGCAGTACTTC
TRBV19,TRBJ2-1,TRBD2,-,CASSIQPGLAIYPTAQFF,TGTGCCAGTAGTATTCAACCGGGACTAGCGATATACCCCACCGCGCAGTTCTTC
TRBV9,TRBJ2-3,TRBD2,-,CASSVGTSGTDTQYF,TGTGCCAGCAGCGTAGGGACTAGCGGCACAGATACGCAGTATTTT
TRBV11-2,TRBJ2-7,-,-,CASSDPGTRDDEQYF,TGTGCCAGCAGCGATCCCGGGACAAGGGATGATGAGCAGTACTTC
TRBV13,TRBJ2-3,TRBD1,-,CASSFGTGGTDTQYF,TGTGCCAGCAGCTTCGGGACAGGGGGCACAGATACGCAGTATTTT
TRBV7-9,TRBJ1-1,-,-,CASSKGQNTEAFF,TGTGCCAGCAGCAAGGGACAGAACACTGAAGCTTTCTTT
TRBV13,TRBJ2-7,TRBD1,-,CASSLTDGTGPLEQYF,TGTGCCAGCAGCTTAACTGATGGGACAGGTCCCCTCGAGCAGTACTTC
TRBV5-6,TRBJ1-2,-,-,CASSFQGHGYTF,TGTGCCAGCAGCTTTCAGGGCCATGGCTACACCTTC
TRBV9,TRBJ2-3,-,-,CASSVGLGVGTDTQYF,TGTGCCAGCAGCGTAGGGTTAGGGGTTGGAACAGATACGCAGTATTTT
TRBV6-1,TRBJ2-3,TRBD1,-,CASIRTGSSTDTQYF,TGTGCCAGCATCAGGACAGGATCATCCACAGATACGCAGTATTTT
TRBV7-8,TRBJ2-7,-,once,CASSPRQASYEQYF,TGTGCCAGCAGCCCCAGACAGGCATCCTACGAGCAGTACTTC
TRBV29-1,TRBJ2-1,-,-,CSALENEQFF,TGCAGCGCTCTCGAGAATGAGCAGTTCTTC
TRBV20-1,TRBJ2-5,-,-,CSARQGETQYF,TGCAGTGCTAGACAGGGAGAGACCCAGTACTTC
TRBV4-1,TRBJ1-5,-,-,CASSRNELSNQPQHF,TGCGCCAGCAGCCGGAATGAACTAAGCAATCAGCCCCAGCATTTT
TRBV2,TRBJ1-2,-,-,CASRARRVPSYGYTF,TGTGCCAGCAGGGCCCGCAGGGTCCCAAGCTATGGCTACACCTTC
TRBV20-1,TRBJ2-2,TRBD1,once,CSADRAGELFF,TGCAGTGCGGACAGGGCTGGGGAGCTGTTTTTT
TRBV16,TRBJ2-7,-,-,CASSHKGLWGLQASGYEQYF,TGTGCCAGCAGTCATAAGGGTCTATGGGGGCTCCAGGCTAGCGGCTACGAGCAGTACTTC
TRBV15,TRBJ1-5,-,-,CATSDRNQPQHF,TGTGCCACCAGCGACAGGAATCAGCCCCAGCATTTT
TRBV10-3,TRBJ2-2,-,-,CAISGGGELFF,TGTGCCATCAGTGGCGGGGGGGAGCTGTTTTTT
TRBV6-6,TRBJ1-4,-,-,CASGPVSGKKLFF,TGTGCCAGCGGCCCCGTCTCAGGCAAAAAACTGTTTTTT
TRBV13,TRBJ2-2,-,once,CASSLELSDTGELFF,TGTGCCAGCAGCTTGGAACTAAGCGACACCGGGGAGCTGTTTTTT
TRBV9,TRBJ2-1,TRBD2,-,CASSVAPAGGYNEQFF,TGTGCCAGCAGCGTAGCCCCAGCGGGGGGATACAATGAGCAGTTCTTC